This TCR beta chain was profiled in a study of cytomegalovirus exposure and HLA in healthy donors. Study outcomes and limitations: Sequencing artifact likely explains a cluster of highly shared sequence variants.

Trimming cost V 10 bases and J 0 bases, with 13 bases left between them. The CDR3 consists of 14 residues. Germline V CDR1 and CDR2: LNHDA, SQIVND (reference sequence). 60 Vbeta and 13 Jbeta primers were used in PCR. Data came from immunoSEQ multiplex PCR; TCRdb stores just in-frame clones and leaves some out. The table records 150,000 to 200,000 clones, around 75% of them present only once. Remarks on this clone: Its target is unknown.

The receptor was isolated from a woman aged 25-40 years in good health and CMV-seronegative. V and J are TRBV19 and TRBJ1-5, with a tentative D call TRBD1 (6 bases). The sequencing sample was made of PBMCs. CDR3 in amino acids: CATTDRHSNQPQHF. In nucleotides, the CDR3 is TGTGCCACCACGGACAGACATAGCAATCAGCCCCAGCATTTT.